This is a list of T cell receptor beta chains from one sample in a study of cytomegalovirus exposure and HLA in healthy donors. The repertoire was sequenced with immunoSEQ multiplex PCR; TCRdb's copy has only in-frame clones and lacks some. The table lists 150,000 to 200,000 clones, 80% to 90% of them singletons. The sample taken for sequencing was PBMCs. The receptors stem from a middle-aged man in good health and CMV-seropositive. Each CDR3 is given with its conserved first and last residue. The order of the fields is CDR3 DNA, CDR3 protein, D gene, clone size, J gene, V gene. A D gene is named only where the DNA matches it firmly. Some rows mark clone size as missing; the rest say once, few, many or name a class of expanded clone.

CDR3 DNA: TGTGCCAGCAGACCGGGACAGGGGATGTTCTACGAGCAGTACTTC
CDR3 protein: CASRPGQGMFYEQYF
D gene: TRBD1
clone size: once
J gene: TRBJ2-7
V gene: TRBV6-5

CDR3 DNA: TGTGCCAGCAGCAATCCGGGACAGGGGAATGGTGGCTACACCTTC
CDR3 protein: CASSNPGQGNGGYTF
D gene: TRBD1
clone size: -
J gene: TRBJ1-2
V gene: TRBV5-4

CDR3 DNA: TGCGCCAGCAGCTCGACAGGGGGCAACCATGAGCAGTTCTTC
CDR3 protein: CASSSTGGNHEQFF
D gene: TRBD1
clone size: -
J gene: TRBJ2-1
V gene: TRBV5-1

CDR3 DNA: TGTGCCAGCAGTGAATCAGGGCAGTTTTATGGCTACACCTTC
CDR3 protein: CASSESGQFYGYTF
D gene: -
clone size: -
J gene: TRBJ1-2
V gene: TRBV25-1

CDR3 DNA: TGTGCCAGCAGCACCCGGACATTTTCAACCGGGGAGCTGTTTTTT
CDR3 protein: CASSTRTFSTGELFF
D gene: -
clone size: -
J gene: TRBJ2-2
V gene: TRBV7-7

CDR3 DNA: TGTGCCAGCAGCTTAGGCGGGGCACAAGAGACCCAGTACTTC
CDR3 protein: CASSLGGAQETQYF
D gene: -
clone size: -
J gene: TRBJ2-5
V gene: TRBV7-9

CDR3 DNA: TGTGCCAGCAGTGAATTAGTTGAGCAGTTCTTC
CDR3 protein: CASSELVEQFF
D gene: -
clone size: few
J gene: TRBJ2-1
V gene: TRBV25-1

CDR3 DNA: TGCGCCAGCAGCTTGACAGGGGGCCAGTACACTGAAGCTTTCTTT
CDR3 protein: CASSLTGGQYTEAFF
D gene: TRBD1
clone size: -
J gene: TRBJ1-1
V gene: TRBV5-1

CDR3 DNA: TGCGCCAGCAGCGGGGGGACCTCCTACAATGAGCAGTTCTTC
CDR3 protein: CASSGGTSYNEQFF
D gene: -
clone size: -
J gene: TRBJ2-1
V gene: TRBV5-1

CDR3 DNA: TGTGCCTCCAGGGCAGCGGGAGGGCCCAATGAGCAGTTCTTC
CDR3 protein: CASRAAGGPNEQFF
D gene: TRBD2
clone size: -
J gene: TRBJ2-1
V gene: TRBV10-3

CDR3 DNA: TGCGCCAGCAGTGAGTCAGGAGGTAAAAACATTCAGTACTTC
CDR3 protein: CASSESGGKNIQYF
D gene: -
clone size: -
J gene: TRBJ2-4
V gene: TRBV10-1

CDR3 DNA: TGCGCCAGCAGCGACACGGCAGGGAGGTACGAGCAGTACTTC
CDR3 protein: CASSDTAGRYEQYF
D gene: -
clone size: -
J gene: TRBJ2-7
V gene: TRBV5-1

CDR3 DNA: TGCGCCAGCAGGGACAGGGAATCCTACGAGCAGTACTTC
CDR3 protein: CASRDRESYEQYF
D gene: TRBD1
clone size: -
J gene: TRBJ2-7
V gene: TRBV5-1

CDR3 DNA: TGTGCCAGCAGCTTCCAGGGAGGCACCTACGAGCAGTACTTC
CDR3 protein: CASSFQGGTYEQYF
D gene: -
clone size: -
J gene: TRBJ2-7
V gene: TRBV7-2

CDR3 DNA: TGCGCCAGCAGTCAATCCGACCCCGGGAGCGGGAGGGCTTTTGGGGCAGATACGCAGTATTTT
CDR3 protein: CASSQSDPGSGRAFGADTQYF
D gene: TRBD2
clone size: -
J gene: TRBJ2-3
V gene: TRBV23-1

CDR3 DNA: TGTGCCAGCAGTGCAAAACAGGGGGTTGGGCAGTACTTC
CDR3 protein: CASSAKQGVGQYF
D gene: TRBD1
clone size: -
J gene: TRBJ2-7
V gene: TRBV27

CDR3 DNA: TGTGCCAGCAGTTATTCTGGGGGCGCGGACACTGAAGCTTTCTTT
CDR3 protein: CASSYSGGADTEAFF
D gene: -
clone size: -
J gene: TRBJ1-1
V gene: TRBV6-5

CDR3 DNA: TGTGCCTGGAGTCTAACAGGGGGTAGTGGAGATACGCAGTATTTT
CDR3 protein: CAWSLTGGSGDTQYF
D gene: TRBD1
clone size: -
J gene: TRBJ2-3
V gene: TRBV30

CDR3 DNA: TGTGCCAGCGTAGACAGGGCCTCCTACGAGCAGTACTTC
CDR3 protein: CASVDRASYEQYF
D gene: TRBD1
clone size: once
J gene: TRBJ2-7
V gene: TRBV2

CDR3 DNA: TGTGCCAGCAGCTTAGGATTTGAGGTTTATAGCAATCAGCCCCAGCATTTT
CDR3 protein: CASSLGFEVYSNQPQHF
D gene: -
clone size: few
J gene: TRBJ1-5
V gene: TRBV7-2

CDR3 DNA: TGTGCCAGTAGTATCATCTTCCAGCAGGGTCGTAACTATGGCTACACCTTC
CDR3 protein: CASSIIFQQGRNYGYTF
D gene: -
clone size: -
J gene: TRBJ1-2
V gene: TRBV19

CDR3 DNA: TGTGCCAGCAGTCGGGGTGGGGACACCGGGGAGCTGTTTTTT
CDR3 protein: CASSRGGDTGELFF
D gene: -
clone size: once
J gene: TRBJ2-2
V gene: TRBV7-3

CDR3 DNA: TGTGCCAGCAGCCAAGGTGAGGGCGGTGGAGGCTACAATGAGCAGTTCTTC
CDR3 protein: CASSQGEGGGGYNEQFF
D gene: -
clone size: -
J gene: TRBJ2-1
V gene: TRBV4-2

CDR3 DNA: TGTGCCAGTATTGGCCTCTCCGGGGAGCTGTTTTTT
CDR3 protein: CASIGLSGELFF
D gene: -
clone size: -
J gene: TRBJ2-2
V gene: TRBV19

CDR3 DNA: TGTGCCAGCAGTTGGAGGACGGACTCCTACGAGCAGTACTTC
CDR3 protein: CASSWRTDSYEQYF
D gene: -
clone size: -
J gene: TRBJ2-7
V gene: TRBV6-6

CDR3 DNA: TGTGCCAGCAGCCGACAGGGCAATCAGCCCCAGCATTTT
CDR3 protein: CASSRQGNQPQHF
D gene: -
clone size: -
J gene: TRBJ1-5
V gene: TRBV5-5

CDR3 DNA: TGTGCCAGCAGTTACTCCCGAAGTGCAGGGGGAAACACCATATATTTT
CDR3 protein: CASSYSRSAGGNTIYF
D gene: -
clone size: -
J gene: TRBJ1-3
V gene: TRBV6-6